This is a list of T cell receptor beta chains from one sample in a study of blood T cells in healthy people across ages. TCRdb independently ran MiXCR on the 5' RACE reads; one entry per CDR3 protein. The sample has approximately 800,000 distinct CDR3 sequences; about 25% are singletons. These data also featured in a second study, about T cells of mothers and their children.

The sequenced material came from blood. Receptors originate from a boy aged 5-17 years in good health. Both conserved end residues are part of each CDR3. A D gene is named only where the DNA matches it firmly. Only some rows state a clone size, as once, few, many or a class for expanded clones.

v_call	j_call	clone_size	d_call	cdr3_aa	cdr3_nt
TRBV28	TRBJ2-1	once	-	CASTGGGNEQFF	TGTGCCAGCACTGGGGGAGGCAATGAGCAGTTCTTC
TRBV10-3	TRBJ2-7	-	TRBD1	CAISKGGQATYEQYF	TGTGCCATCTCCAAAGGGGGACAGGCAACTTACGAGCAGTACTTC
TRBV4-3	TRBJ2-5	-	-	CASSQELGREETQYF	TGCGCCAGCAGCCAAGAATTGGGCAGGGAAGAGACCCAGTACTTC
TRBV28	TRBJ2-1	few	-	CASSTDRASIRGEQFF	TGTGCCAGCAGTACAGACCGGGCCTCCATTCGGGGTGAGCAGTTCTTC
TRBV19	TRBJ2-5	few	-	CASTSQNRETQYF	TGTGCCAGTACCTCCCAAAATCGGGAGACCCAGTACTTC
TRBV4-1	TRBJ2-7	few	-	CASSQEEGTYEQYF	TGCGCCAGCAGCCAAGAGGAGGGTACCTACGAGCAGTACTTC
TRBV7-2	TRBJ2-2	few	-	CASSLRRARNTGELFF	TGTGCCAGCAGCTTACGCAGGGCGAGGAACACCGGGGAGCTGTTTTTT
TRBV29-1	TRBJ2-4	few	-	CSAPGPENIQYF	TGCAGCGCTCCCGGGCCGGAAAACATTCAGTACTTC
TRBV6-6	TRBJ2-5	-	-	CASRRRRADYEVQYF	TGTGCCAGCAGACGCCGACGGGCTGATTACGAAGTGCAGTACTTC
TRBV29-1	TRBJ2-2	-	TRBD2	CSGEGSTGELFF	TGCAGCGGGGAGGGGAGCACCGGGGAGCTGTTTTTT